This T cell receptor (beta chain) is from a study of blood T cell repertoires in COVID-19. Across the study: Samples of COVID-19 (acute and convalescent) were obtained from the United States, Italy and Spain. Sources were T cells, B-cell-depleted T cells, or PBMCs; the material itself was cDNA or gDNA.

CDR1 and CDR2 (germline): GTSNPN, SVGIG (reference sequence). The CDR3 has 14 amino acids. The V gene lost 2 bases and the J gene lost 0 bases, with 10 bases spanning the gap. Produced via immunoSEQ multiplex PCR; TCRdb's table is partial and in-frame only. The sample has under 200,000 clones, about 83% seen once. The TCR sequence derives from a man in his 60s with acute or convalescent COVID-19. The sequenced sample was peripheral blood. The V gene is TRBV30, the J gene TRBJ1-2; possibly TRBD1 for D (5 bases). The CDR3 reads CAWSPGTTNYGYTF. The DNA of the CDR3 is TGTGCCTGGAGTCCGGGGACTACTAACTATGGCTACACCTTC.